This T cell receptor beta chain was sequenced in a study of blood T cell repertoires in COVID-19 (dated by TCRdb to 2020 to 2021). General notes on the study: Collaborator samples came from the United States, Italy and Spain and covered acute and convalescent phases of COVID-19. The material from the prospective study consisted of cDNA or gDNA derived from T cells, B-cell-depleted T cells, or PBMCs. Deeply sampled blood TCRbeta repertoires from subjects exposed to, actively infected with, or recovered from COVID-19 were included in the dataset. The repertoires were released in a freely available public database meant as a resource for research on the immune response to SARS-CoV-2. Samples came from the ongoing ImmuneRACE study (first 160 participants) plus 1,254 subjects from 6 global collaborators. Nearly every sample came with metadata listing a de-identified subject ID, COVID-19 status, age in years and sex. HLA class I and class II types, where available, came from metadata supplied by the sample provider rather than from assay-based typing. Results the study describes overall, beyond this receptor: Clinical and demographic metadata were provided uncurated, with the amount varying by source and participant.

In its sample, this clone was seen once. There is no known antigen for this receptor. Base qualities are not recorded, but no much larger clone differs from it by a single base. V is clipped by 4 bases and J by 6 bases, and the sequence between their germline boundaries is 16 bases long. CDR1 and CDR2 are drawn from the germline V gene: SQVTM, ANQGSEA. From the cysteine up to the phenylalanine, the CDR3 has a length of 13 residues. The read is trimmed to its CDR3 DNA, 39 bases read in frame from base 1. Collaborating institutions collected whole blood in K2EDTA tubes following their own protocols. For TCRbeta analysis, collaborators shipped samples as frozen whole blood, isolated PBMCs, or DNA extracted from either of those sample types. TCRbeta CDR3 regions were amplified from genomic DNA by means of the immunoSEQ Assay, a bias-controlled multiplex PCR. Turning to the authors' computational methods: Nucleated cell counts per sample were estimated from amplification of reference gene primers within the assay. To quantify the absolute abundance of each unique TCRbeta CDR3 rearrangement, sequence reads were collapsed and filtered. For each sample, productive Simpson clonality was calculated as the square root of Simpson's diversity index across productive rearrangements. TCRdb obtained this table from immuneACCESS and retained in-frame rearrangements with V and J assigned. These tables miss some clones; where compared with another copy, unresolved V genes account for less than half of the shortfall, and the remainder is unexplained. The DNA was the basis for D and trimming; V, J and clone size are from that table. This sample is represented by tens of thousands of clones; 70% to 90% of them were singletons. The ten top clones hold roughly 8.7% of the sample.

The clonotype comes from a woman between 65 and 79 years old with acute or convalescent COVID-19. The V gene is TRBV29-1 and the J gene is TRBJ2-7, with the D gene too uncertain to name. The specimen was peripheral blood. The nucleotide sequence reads TGCAGCGTTGTACCGCATCTTTCAGGCGAGCAGTACTTC. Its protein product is CSVVPHLSGEQYF.